There are a few counts of the clone carrying this TCR beta chain. The data stem from a study of identical twins. This CDR3 is built from 13 residues. The V end lost 6 bases, the J end lost 6 bases, and 15 bases lay between the germline ends. Germline CDR1 DFQATT, CDR2 SNEGSKA (reference sequence). TCRdb redid the calling of the 5' RACE reads with MiXCR, one entry per CDR3 protein. The repertoire consists of 400,000 to 600,000 distinct CDR3 sequences, with about a fifth occurring once and the leading ten covering 0.45% to 0.5%. The data also belong to a second study, concerning yellow fever vaccine responses in identical twins.

The source of this sequence is a woman aged 18-35 years in good health. The sequenced sample was CD4+ T cells sorted from blood. The V gene is TRBV20-1, the J gene TRBJ1-5; D gene ambiguous. CDR3 nucleotide sequence: TGCAGTGCGGCAGCCCAAATGGGTCAGCCCCAGCATTTT. Encoded protein: CSAAAQMGQPQHF.